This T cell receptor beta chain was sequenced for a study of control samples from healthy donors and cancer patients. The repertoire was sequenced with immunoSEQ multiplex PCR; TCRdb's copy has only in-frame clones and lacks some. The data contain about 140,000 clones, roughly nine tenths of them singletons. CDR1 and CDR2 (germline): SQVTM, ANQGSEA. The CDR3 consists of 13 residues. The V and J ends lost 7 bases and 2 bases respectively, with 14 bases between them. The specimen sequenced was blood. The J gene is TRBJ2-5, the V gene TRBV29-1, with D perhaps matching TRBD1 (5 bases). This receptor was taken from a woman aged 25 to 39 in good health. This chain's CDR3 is CSAAPTGQETQYF. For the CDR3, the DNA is TGCAGCGCCGCCCCTACAGGTCAAGAGACCCAGTACTTC.